This TCR beta chain appears in the sequencing data of a study of blood T cells in healthy people across ages. V was pared by 1 base and J by 2 bases, with 13 bases of the junction left unmatched. Germline lookup yields CDR1 SGHTA and CDR2 FQGNSA. There are 19 residues in the CDR3. At least 7 million PBMCs were isolated per sample. The use of a sample-barcoded 5' primer and a J-beta primer mix characterized a second PCR of about 6 to 12 cycles. TCRdb fed the 5' RACE reads into MiXCR, producing one record per CDR3 protein. The data show some 900,000 distinct CDR3 sequences, 45% to 50% seen once. The source is a young man in good health. The V and J genes are TRBV7-2 and TRBJ2-4; TRBD1 aligns across 8 bases. The sequenced sample was blood. The CDR3 reads CASSLEGQEGSRSKNIQYF. The DNA of the CDR3 is TGTGCCAGCAGCTTAGAGGGACAGGAGGGTAGTAGGTCCAAAAACATTCAGTACTTC.